This T cell receptor beta chain stems from a study of control samples from healthy donors and cancer patients. This table comes from immunoSEQ multiplex PCR, and its TCRdb copy is limited to in-frame clones, with some not included. This sample has some 410,000 clones; approximately 90% occur once, and the top ten carry 5.5% to 8%. With 0 bases removed from V and 8 bases from J, the gap between germline ends came to 16 bases. Germline loops: CDR1 MNHEY, CDR2 SVGEGT. CDR3 size: 16 residues. This chain links TRBV6-2 or TRBV6-3 with TRBJ1-4, with a possible D match to TRBD1 (6 bases). This clonotype was sampled from a man between 40 and 49 years old with head and neck cancer. The sequencing sample was made of PBMCs. For the CDR3, the DNA is TGTGCCAGCAGTTACTCGATTGCGGGGGGCGAGGAAAAACTGTTTTTT. Protein product: CASSYSIAGGEEKLFF.